Here is one T cell receptor beta chain with its context. The CDR3 spans 14 residues. The germline V gene encodes CDR1 MDHEN and CDR2 SYDVKM. Trimming removed 2 bases from V and 9 bases from J, with 17 bases in between. This entry comes from a study of blood T cells in healthy people across ages. For the second PCR, which ran for 7 to 11 cycles, a sample-barcoded 5' primer and a J-beta primer mix were used. TCRdb ran MiXCR on the 5' RACE reads and lists one entry per CDR3 protein. The sample has roughly 700,000 distinct CDR3 sequences; approximately 25% are singletons. These data are also associated with another study on T cells of mothers and their children.

The chain couples TRBV28 to TRBJ2-7, with a weak D call TRBD1 (5 bases). The origin of this receptor is a boy aged 5-17 years in good health. Sequences were obtained from blood. The CDR3 reads CASSLETALSGQYF. CDR3 in DNA: TGTGCCAGCAGTTTAGAGACAGCTCTCTCTGGGCAGTACTTC.